This T cell receptor (beta chain) was sequenced for a study of regulatory T cells in long-lasting Graves disease. Noted time point: newly diagnosed GD, antithyroid drugs for less than 3 months. PBMC-derived RNA was used for the TCR library. Recruitment took place at an endocrinology department in Xi'an, China. There are 12 residues in the CDR3. CDR1 and CDR2 (germline): SQVTM, ANQGSEA. V shed 7 bases and J shed 0 bases, with 7 bases lying between them. Assembly of TCR beta libraries relied on iRepertoire HTBI primers together with Arm-PCR of CDR3 regions. A single record per CDR3 protein comes from TCRdb applying MiXCR to the multiplex PCR reads. The data contain about 560,000 distinct CDR3 sequences, 16% of them singletons. The same data also contributed to another study, on T cells in Graves' hyperthyroidism and ophthalmopathy.

This material consisted of peripheral blood mononuclear cells (PBMCs), taken at new diagnosis, from a patient treated with antithyroid drugs. This receptor was taken from a man younger than 35 with Graves disease. The chain carries TRBV29-1 and TRBJ1-3, with D hard to call. The CDR3 DNA reads as TGCAGCGCTCGGAGCTCTGGAAACACCATATATTTT. The encoded protein is CSARSSGNTIYF.